This paragraph reports one T cell receptor (beta chain). The sample is drawn from a study of OX40 agonist ivuxolimab in advanced cancers. The method was immunoSEQ multiplex PCR; TCRdb's version includes in-frame clones alone and lacks a portion of them. The sample has 45,000 to 70,000 clones; 75% to 90% are singletons. The source is an adult with an advanced solid tumor such as melanoma, head and neck, liver or kidney cancer. The material sequenced was CD4+ or CD8+ T cells sorted from blood, taken in a trial of the OX40 agonist ivuxolimab.

The CDR3 coding sequence is TGTGCCAGCACCCTCCAGGCAGGGTCCTACGAGCAGTACTTC. Translated, it gives CASTLQAGSYEQYF. The chain uses TRBV7-8 and TRBJ2-7, with TRBD1 as a possible D gene (5 bases). V was pared by 7 bases and J by 1 base, with 14 bases between. CDR3 length: 14 residues. Germline CDR1 SGHVS, CDR2 FQNEAQ.